These T cell receptor beta chains were read from a single sample in a study of T cells after yellow fever vaccination. MiXCR, run by TCRdb on the 5' RACE reads, gives a single entry per CDR3 protein. Of around 310,000 distinct CDR3 sequences in the sample, approximately 4% were seen once. Specimen: PBMCs, collected 15 days after the yellow fever booster vaccination. All receptors derive from a man between 18 and 29 years old who received the YFV17D yellow fever vaccine. Both conserved end residues are part of each CDR3. The D gene is left open where the match is weak. Size tells how often a clone was seen (once, few, many) or the class of an expanded clone, and some rows leave it out.

d_call | clone_size | j_call | v_call | cdr3_aa | cdr3_nt
- | many | TRBJ2-7 | TRBV4-1 | CASSPSASYEQYF | TGCGCCAGCAGCCCGTCAGCTAGTTACGAGCAGTACTTC
- | many | TRBJ2-3 | TRBV27 | CASSLQTSTDTQYF | TGTGCCAGCAGTTTGCAGACTAGCACAGATACGCAGTATTTT
- | few | TRBJ1-3 | TRBV29-1 | CSVTLPPGNTIYF | TGCAGCGTTACCCTTCCCCCTGGAAACACCATATATTTT
TRBD1 | many | TRBJ1-1 | TRBV6-5 | CASSYDRGHAEAFF | TGTGCCAGCAGTTATGACAGGGGGCACGCTGAAGCTTTCTTT
TRBD2 | few | TRBJ2-1 | TRBV7-8 | CASSLLAGVGEEQFF | TGTGCCAGCAGCTTACTAGCGGGGGTGGGGGAAGAGCAGTTCTTC
- | many | TRBJ2-3 | TRBV20-1 | CSARPRLGRFTDTQYF | TGCAGTGCTAGACCCAGACTAGGAAGATTCACAGATACGCAGTATTTT
- | few | TRBJ1-6 | TRBV7-6 | CASSLRGGYNSPLHF | TGTGCCAGCAGCTTAAGAGGGGGCTATAATTCACCCCTCCACTTT
TRBD2 | few | TRBJ2-7 | TRBV20-1 | CSARGGGYF | TGCAGTGCTCGGGGGGGCGGTTACTTC
TRBD1 | many | TRBJ2-2 | TRBV7-3 | CASSFTGTGVAGELFF | TGTGCCAGCAGCTTTACCGGGACAGGGGTTGCCGGGGAGCTGTTTTTT
- | many | TRBJ1-5 | TRBV7-9 | CASSPTVNQPQHF | TGTGCCAGCAGCCCGACAGTCAATCAGCCCCAGCATTTT
- | few | TRBJ1-1 | TRBV9 | CASSLLGEMNTEAFF | TGTGCCAGCAGCCTCCTGGGAGAAATGAACACTGAAGCTTTCTTT
- | few | TRBJ1-3 | TRBV4-1 | CASSPHLLGNTIYF | TGCGCCAGCAGCCCTCATCTGTTGGGAAACACCATATATTTT
- | - | TRBJ1-2 | TRBV12-3/TRBV12-4 | CASSFSGRNYGYTF | TGTGCCAGCAGTTTCTCCGGGAGAAACTATGGCTACACCTTC
- | few | TRBJ2-3 | TRBV20-1 | CSAIADPHDTQYF | TGCAGTGCCATAGCGGACCCCCACGATACGCAGTATTTT
- | many | TRBJ2-2 | TRBV5-1 | CASRTVNTGELFF | TGCGCCAGCAGGACAGTTAACACCGGGGAGCTGTTTTTT
TRBD2 | - | TRBJ2-1 | TRBV9 | CASSQTSGENNEQFF | TGTGCCAGCAGCCAGACTAGCGGGGAGAACAATGAGCAGTTCTTC
TRBD1 | few | TRBJ2-6 | TRBV6-5 | CASWTGSSGANVLTF | TGTGCCAGCTGGACAGGGTCCTCTGGGGCCAACGTCCTGACTTTC
- | many | TRBJ2-3 | TRBV7-2 | CASSSTADTQYF | TGTGCCAGCAGCTCGACTGCAGATACGCAGTATTTT
- | - | TRBJ1-2 | TRBV7-2 | CASSLMGNYGYTF | TGTGCCAGCAGCCTGATGGGGAACTATGGCTACACCTTC
- | many | TRBJ1-4 | TRBV5-1 | CASSLQAGFGEKLFF | TGCGCCAGCAGCTTACAGGCCGGGTTCGGTGAAAAACTGTTTTTT
- | many | TRBJ2-1 | TRBV7-8 | CASSLVGGGNEQFF | TGTGCCAGCAGCTTAGTAGGTGGGGGGAATGAGCAGTTCTTC
- | few | TRBJ2-2 | TRBV5-1 | CASSLLETANTGELFF | TGCGCCAGCAGCTTACTAGAGACAGCGAACACCGGGGAGCTGTTTTTT
TRBD1 | many | TRBJ1-5 | TRBV9 | CASSVDPTGRGQPQHF | TGTGCCAGCAGCGTAGACCCGACAGGGCGGGGTCAGCCCCAGCATTTT
- | few | TRBJ1-3 | TRBV2 | CASRRVFGNTIYF | TGTGCCAGCAGAAGAGTTTTTGGAAACACCATATATTTT
- | - | TRBJ2-2 | TRBV28 | CASSLDRSIVAGELFF | TGTGCCAGCAGTTTGGACAGAAGTATTGTCGCCGGGGAGCTGTTTTTT
TRBD1 | many | TRBJ1-6 | TRBV19 | CASGQGGNSPLHF | TGTGCCAGCGGACAGGGCGGGAATTCACCCCTCCACTTT
- | - | TRBJ2-2 | TRBV15 | CATSRGGTGNTGELFF | TGTGCCACCAGCAGGGGGGGGACAGGGAACACCGGGGAGCTGTTTTTT
- | few | TRBJ2-7 | TRBV5-1 | CASSLAGTIYEQYF | TGCGCCAGCAGCCTTGCCGGGACAATCTACGAGCAGTACTTC
- | - | TRBJ1-1 | TRBV6-6 | CACSPRIDMNTEAFF | TGTGCCTGCAGTCCGCGTATCGACATGAACACTGAAGCTTTCTTT